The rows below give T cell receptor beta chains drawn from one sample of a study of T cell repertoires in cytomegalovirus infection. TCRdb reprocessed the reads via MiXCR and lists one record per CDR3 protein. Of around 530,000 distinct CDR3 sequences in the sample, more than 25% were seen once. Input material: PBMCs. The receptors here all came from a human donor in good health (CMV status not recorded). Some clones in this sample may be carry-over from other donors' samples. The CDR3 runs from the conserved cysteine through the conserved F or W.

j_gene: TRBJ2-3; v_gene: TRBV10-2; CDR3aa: CASSDFLAGSTDTQYF
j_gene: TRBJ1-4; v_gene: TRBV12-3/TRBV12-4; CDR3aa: CASSPIKGQGPEKLFF
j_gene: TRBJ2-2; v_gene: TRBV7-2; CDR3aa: CASSLEASGRALGELFF
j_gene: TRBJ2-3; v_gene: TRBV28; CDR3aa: CASLTGGAGTDTQYF
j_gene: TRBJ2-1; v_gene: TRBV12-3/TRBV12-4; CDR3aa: CASSTGTAADEQFF
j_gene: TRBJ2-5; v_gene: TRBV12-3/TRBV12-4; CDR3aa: CASSSGTVTQYF
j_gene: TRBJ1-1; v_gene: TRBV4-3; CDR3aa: CASSQDSGRPEAFF
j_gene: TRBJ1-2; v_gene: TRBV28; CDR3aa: CASSWAGYGYTF
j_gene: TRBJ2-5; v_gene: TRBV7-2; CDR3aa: CASSLDRSQETQYF
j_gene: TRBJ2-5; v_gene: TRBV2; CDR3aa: CASMDAETQYF
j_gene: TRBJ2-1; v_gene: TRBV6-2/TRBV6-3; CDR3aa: CASSEILAGSYNEQFF
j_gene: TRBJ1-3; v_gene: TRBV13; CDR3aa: CASSERNSGNTIYF
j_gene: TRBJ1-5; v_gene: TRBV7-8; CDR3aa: CASSPGTGGYGQPQHF
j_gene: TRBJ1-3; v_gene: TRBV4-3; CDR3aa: CASSPRQFSGNTIYF
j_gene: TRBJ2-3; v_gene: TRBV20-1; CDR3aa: CSAREVRGLAPTDTQYF
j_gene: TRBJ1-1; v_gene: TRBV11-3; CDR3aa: CASSSTWGTEAFF
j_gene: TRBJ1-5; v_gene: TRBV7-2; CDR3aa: CASSLYMANQPQHF
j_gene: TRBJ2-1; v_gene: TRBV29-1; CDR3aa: CSRQGLGNEQFF
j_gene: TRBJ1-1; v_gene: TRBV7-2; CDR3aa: CASSSRTVTENTEAFF
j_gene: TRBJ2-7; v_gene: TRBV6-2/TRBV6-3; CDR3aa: CASRAGLAKGYSYEQYF
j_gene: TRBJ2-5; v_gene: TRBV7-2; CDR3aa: CASSRRTSGRGGETQYF
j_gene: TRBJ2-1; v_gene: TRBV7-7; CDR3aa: CASSLASGGEQFF
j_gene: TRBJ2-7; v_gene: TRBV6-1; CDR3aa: CASSLGHPSSYEQYF
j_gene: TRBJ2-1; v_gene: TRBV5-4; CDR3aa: CASSHVTGPNNEQFF
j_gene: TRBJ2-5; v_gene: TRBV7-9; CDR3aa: CASSSREYQETQYF
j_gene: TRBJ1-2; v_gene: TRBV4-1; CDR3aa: CASSQGLATLSLPYGYTF
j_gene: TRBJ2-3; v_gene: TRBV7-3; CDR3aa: CASSLSPTSTDTQYF
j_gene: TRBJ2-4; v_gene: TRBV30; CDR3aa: CAWSAHSVPYIQYF
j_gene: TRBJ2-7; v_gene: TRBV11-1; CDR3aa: CASSLSGTSVQYF
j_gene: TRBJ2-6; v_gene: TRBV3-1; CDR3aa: CASSQASVTGLTF
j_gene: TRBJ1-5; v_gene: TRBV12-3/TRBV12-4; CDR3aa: CASSNYSNQPQHF
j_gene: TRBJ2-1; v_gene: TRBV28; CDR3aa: CASRPPGQGIHEQFF
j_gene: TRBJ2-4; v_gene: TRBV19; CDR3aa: CASSIPQGKNIQYF
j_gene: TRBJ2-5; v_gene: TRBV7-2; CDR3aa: CASSLAQVPETQYF
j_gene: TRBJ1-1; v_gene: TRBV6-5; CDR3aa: CASSYHKGVGMSEAFF
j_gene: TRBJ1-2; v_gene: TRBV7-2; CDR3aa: CASSSPNLDRGYTF
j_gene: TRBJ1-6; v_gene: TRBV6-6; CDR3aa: CASSLTGDLNYNSPLHF
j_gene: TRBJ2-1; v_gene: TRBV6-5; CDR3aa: CASSYSGTGGLYGQFF
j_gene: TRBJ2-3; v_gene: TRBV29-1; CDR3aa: CSVLPAVTDTQYF
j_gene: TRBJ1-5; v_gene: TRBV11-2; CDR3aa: CASSPDGFPQPQHF
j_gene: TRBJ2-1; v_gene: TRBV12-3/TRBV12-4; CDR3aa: CASSFFQREGDEQFF
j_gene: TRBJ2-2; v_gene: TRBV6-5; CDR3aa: CASSYTKAGAGTGELFF
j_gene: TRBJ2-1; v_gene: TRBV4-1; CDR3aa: CASSQVGQGAWNEQFF
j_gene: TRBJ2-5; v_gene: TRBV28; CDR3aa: CASKNRAEETQYF
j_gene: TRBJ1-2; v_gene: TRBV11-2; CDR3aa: CASSLGEGSYGYTF
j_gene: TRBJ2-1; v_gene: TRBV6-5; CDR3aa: CATSRDPSYNEQFF
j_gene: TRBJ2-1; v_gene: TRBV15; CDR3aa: CATSRRMGEPQFF